The 30 T cell receptor beta chains reported below all come from one sample, sequenced in a study of T cell responses to AZD1222 COVID-19 vaccine. The repertoire was sequenced with immunoSEQ multiplex PCR; TCRdb's copy has only in-frame clones and lacks some. The sample records 140,000 to 150,000 clones, 90% to 95% being singletons. This specimen consisted of peripheral blood, obtained 28 days after the second AZD1222 dose. The origin of the receptors is an adult who received the AZD1222 COVID-19 vaccine.

The genes are TRBV7-9 and TRBJ2-2; perhaps TRBD1 as D (5 bases). CDR1 and CDR2 from the germline V gene are SEHNR and FQNEAQ (reference sequence). Trimming shortened V by 5 bases and J by 7 bases, and 17 bases separated the two germline ends. This CDR3 is built from 15 residues. DNA of the CDR3: TGTGCCAGCAGCCCCAAGGGGTTTTTAAGCGGGGAGCTGTTTTTT. Translated: CASSPKGFLSGELFF.

V usage is TRBV28 and J usage is TRBJ1-6; D is possibly TRBD1 (5 bases). The CDR3 is 14 amino acids. Between the trimmed V and J ends, which lost 3 bases and 5 bases, there was a span of 8 bases. Germline values: CDR1 MDHEN, CDR2 SYDVKM. CDR3 bases: TGTGCCAGCAGTTTTCAGGGTGATAATTCACCCCTCCACTTT. Amino acid sequence: CASSFQGDNSPLHF.

The chain recombines TRBV25-1 with TRBJ2-7; 7 positions match TRBD1. Germline-derived CDR1 and CDR2 are MGHDK and SYGVNS. The V gene end was trimmed by 7 bases and the J gene end by 5 bases; junction bases not matched to a gene: 14. This CDR3 is 15 amino acids long. CDR3 region: CASTTPARGTDEQYF. For the CDR3, the DNA is TGTGCCAGCACCACCCCCGCCAGGGGGACAGACGAGCAGTACTTC.

The CDR3 reads CASSFSDTQYF. CDR3 DNA sequence: TGTGCCAGCAGCTTTTCAGATACGCAGTATTTT. V is TRBV7-9 and J is TRBJ2-3; D unresolved. Germline V gene lookup returns CDR1 SEHNR and CDR2 FQNEAQ (reference sequence). This CDR3 has 11 residues. V was pared by 3 bases and J by 4 bases, with 2 bases between.

The chain uses TRBV3-1 (or the pseudogene TRBV3-2) and TRBJ1-5; the D is unclear. Germline assignment: CDR1 LGHDT and CDR2 YNNKEL (reference sequence). The CDR3 length is 18 residues. V was cut by 1 base and J by 1 base, with 17 bases left in between. CDR3 nucleotides: TGTGCCAGCAGCCAAGGTAGTAGGCCAGCTCTCAGCAATCAGCCCCAGCATTTT. Its translation: CASSQGSRPALSNQPQHF.

The chain uses TRBV5-6 and TRBJ1-6, with D possibly matching TRBD1 (6 bases). Trimming removed 5 bases at V and 7 bases at J, with 10 bases between. The CDR3 has 13 residues. Germline lookup yields CDR1 SGHDT and CDR2 YYEEEE. CDR3 nucleotide sequence: TGTGCCAGCAGAGGACAGTTGAATTCACCCCTCCACTTT. Its protein is CASRGQLNSPLHF.

The V call is TRBV3-1 (or the pseudogene TRBV3-2), the J call TRBJ2-7, with no clear D. There are 11 residues in the CDR3. Per germline, CDR1 LGHDT and CDR2 YNNKEL (reference sequence). With 2 bases removed from V and 3 bases from J, the gap between germline ends came to 2 bases. The CDR3 region is CASSQLYEQYF. The CDR3 bases are TGTGCCAGCAGCCAACTCTACGAGCAGTACTTC.

The V and J genes are TRBV4-1 and TRBJ2-7; 7 nucleotides match TRBD1. V lost 3 bases, J lost 6 bases, and 8 bases stayed unmatched. The germline V gene encodes CDR1 MGHRA and CDR2 YSYEKL. The length of the CDR3 is 14 residues. CDR3 protein: CASSHVQGSSEQYF. The CDR3 DNA sequence: TGCGCCAGCAGCCACGTACAGGGGTCGTCCGAGCAGTACTTC.

As to this clone: Mismatch with germline at one junction end may stem from a read error. V gene TRBV20-1 combines with J gene TRBJ1-2; D possibly corresponds to TRBD1 (5 bases). The CDR3 is 11 amino acids. Germline CDR1 is DFQATT and CDR2 is SNEGSKA (reference sequence). This CDR3 reads CSASSGDLEAF. CDR3 DNA: TGCAGTGCTAGTTCGGGGGACCTGGAGGCCTTC.

The chain has TRBV15 and TRBJ2-7; a weak D match, TRBD2 (6 bases). V was clipped by 3 bases and J by 5 bases, with 23 bases between them. The CDR3 runs to 17 residues. Germline CDR1 and CDR2: LNHNV and YYDKDF (reference sequence). CDR3: CATSRGGTSPGVHEQYF. The DNA of the CDR3 is TGTGCCACCAGCAGGGGAGGTACATCCCCGGGGGTCCACGAGCAGTACTTC.

The chain uses TRBV28 and TRBJ2-3; maybe TRBD1 (6 bases). Germline V gene sequence: CDR1 MDHEN, CDR2 SYDVKM. The CDR3 is 11 residues long. Trimming left V 7 bases short and J 14 bases short, with 16 bases between. Here the CDR3 reads CASTDSLQGYF. CDR3 DNA: TGTGCCAGCACGGACAGCCTGCAAGGGTATTTT.

The rearrangement links TRBV9 to TRBJ1-4, with TRBD1 matching 7 bases. This CDR3 is 12 amino acids long. From germline, CDR1 is SGDLS and CDR2 YYNGEE. Trimming at V came to 3 bases and at J to 13 bases, leaving 6 bases not matched to a gene. CDR3 in DNA: TGTGCCAGCAGCGATCTACAGGGGAGACTGTTTTTT. Amino acids: CASSDLQGRLFF. Complete variable domain (other parts from reference TRBV9 and TRBJ1-4): DSGVTQTPKHLITATGQRVTLRCSPRSGDLSVYWYQQSLDQGLQFLIQYYNGEERAKGNILERFSAQQFPDLHSELNLSSLELGDSALYFCASSDLQGRLFFGSGTQLSVL.

The CDR3 reads CASSPPEQETQYF. Written as DNA, the CDR3 is TGTGCCAGCTCACCCCCGGAGCAAGAGACCCAGTACTTC. The V and J genes are TRBV18 and TRBJ2-5; D gene ambiguous. The V end lost 3 bases, the J end lost 2 bases, and 7 bases lay between the germline ends. The length of the CDR3 is 13 residues. Germline-derived CDR1 and CDR2 are KGHSH and LQKENI.

V is TRBV10-2 and J is TRBJ1-2; D might be TRBD1 (5 bases). This CDR3 spans 15 amino acids. Trimming left V 0 bases short and J 4 bases short, with 12 bases between. Germline V lookup: CDR1 WSHSY, CDR2 SAAADI. The CDR3 reads CASSESRRAGYGYTF. The DNA for the CDR3 is TGCGCCAGCAGTGAGTCGCGCAGGGCGGGCTATGGCTACACCTTC.

V and J are TRBV6-6 and TRBJ1-3; possible D gene TRBD1, 5 bases. Trimming left V 1 base short and J 2 bases short, with 6 bases between. From germline, CDR1 is MNHNY and CDR2 SVGAGI (reference sequence). The CDR3 runs to 14 residues. The CDR3, as DNA: TGTGCCAGCAGTTACTTGACAGCTGGAAACACCATATATTTT. It translates to CASSYLTAGNTIYF.

The chain couples TRBV20-1 to TRBJ2-3; a weak D match, TRBD2 (5 bases). V dropped 3 bases and J dropped 2 bases, with 9 bases sitting between them. CDR1 and CDR2 (germline): DFQATT, SNEGSKA (reference sequence). The CDR3 extends over 13 amino acids. CDR3 sequence reads: CSASVTTTDTQYF. CDR3 nucleotide sequence: TGCAGTGCTAGTGTGACTACCACAGATACGCAGTATTTT.

This chain joins TRBV2 and TRBJ1-1, with D uncertain. CDR3 length equals 14 residues. From germline, CDR1 is SNHLY and CDR2 FYNNEI. Trimming took 3 bases from V and 7 from J, leaving 15 bases between them. CDR3 region: CASSEILEAGEAFF. In nucleotides, the CDR3 is TGTGCCAGCAGTGAGATCCTCGAGGCGGGTGAAGCTTTCTTT.

This rearrangement joins TRBV5-1 to TRBJ2-3, with TRBD2 matching over 8 bases. Germline V gene data show CDR1 as SGHRS and CDR2 as YFSETQ. This CDR3 has 17 amino acids. Trimming removed 0 bases from V and 2 bases from J; junction bases left unmatched: 8. The CDR3, as DNA: TGCGCCAGCAGCTTGGCTGGTCGGGGGGGTATCACAGATACGCAGTATTTT. This translates into CASSLAGRGGITDTQYF.

The chain has TRBV7-2 and TRBJ1-5, with TRBD1 matching 8 bases. Germline CDR1 SGHTA, CDR2 FQGNSA. V shed 6 bases, J shed 1 base, and the junction held 2 bases outside the gene matches. The length of the CDR3 is 14 residues. The CDR3 is CASSRQGSNQPQHF. In DNA, the CDR3 is TGTGCCAGCAGTCGACAGGGGAGCAATCAGCCCCAGCATTTT.

V usage is TRBV2 and J usage is TRBJ1-4; D unresolved. The germline V gene has CDR1 SNHLY and CDR2 FYNNEI. This CDR3 contains 15 residues. The V gene lost 4 bases and the J gene lost 0 bases, with 9 bases spanning the gap. The CDR3 bases are TGTGCCAGCAGTGGGCCCATTGCAACTAATGAAAAACTGTTTTTT. Translated: CASSGPIATNEKLFF. The whole variable domain, remainder taken from reference TRBV2 and TRBJ1-4, is EPEVTQTPSHQVTQMGQEVILRCVPISNHLYFYWYRQILGQKVEFLVSFYNNEISEKSEIFDDQFSVERPDGSNFTLKIRSTKLEDSAMYFCASSGPIATNEKLFFGSGTQLSVL.

The chain joins TRBV7-9 to TRBJ1-3, with D possibly TRBD1 on 5 matching bases. Trimming removed 5 bases from V and 0 bases from J, with 17 bases in between. CDR1 and CDR2 from the germline V gene are SEHNR and FQNEAQ (reference sequence). The CDR3 loop spans 17 amino acids. CDR3 nucleotides: TGTGCCAGCAGCGCACCTCCGGGACGGATCTCTGGAAACACCATATATTTT. Amino acids: CASSAPPGRISGNTIYF.

The chain has TRBV6-5 and TRBJ1-6, with TRBD1 identical over 7 bases. CDR3 length: 16 residues. Unmatched junction bases numbered 8, after V lost 2 bases and J lost 7 bases. Germline CDR1 and CDR2: MNHEY and SVGAGI. The CDR3 DNA sequence: TGTGCCAGCAGTTACGACAGGGCTACTTTAAATTCACCCCTCCACTTT. Residues: CASSYDRATLNSPLHF.

CDR3 sequence (DNA): TGTGCCAGCAGTAACCGGGACAGGGACGAAAAACTGTTTTTT. This translates into CASSNRDRDEKLFF. The chain employs TRBV6-5 and TRBJ1-4, with 9 bases that match TRBD1. Germline V gives CDR1 MNHEY, CDR2 SVGAGI. The CDR3 runs 14 residues. Trimming at V came to 5 bases and at J to 8 bases, leaving 6 bases not matched to a gene.

In this sample, this clone turned up once. V gene TRBV7-9 combines with J gene TRBJ2-7, with D possibly matching TRBD1 (6 bases). This CDR3 contains 15 residues. CDR1 and CDR2 (germline): SEHNR, FQNEAQ (reference sequence). V lost 5 bases, J lost 2 bases, and 16 bases lay in between. This CDR3 reads CASSPSRDTPYEQYF. The CDR3 nucleotides read TGTGCCAGCAGCCCTAGCCGGGACACACCCTACGAGCAGTACTTC.

The gene calls are TRBV7-9 and TRBJ1-1; TRBD1 matches at 7 bases. V lost 5 bases and J lost 4; bases outside the gene matches: 7. Germline loops: CDR1 SEHNR, CDR2 FQNEAQ (reference sequence). CDR3 length equals 14 residues. The CDR3 coding sequence is TGTGCCAGCAGCCCGACAGGGCAGGGCACTGAAGCTTTCTTT. The encoded protein is CASSPTGQGTEAFF.

This chain joins TRBV6-5 and TRBJ2-7; 11 bases are shared with TRBD1. The CDR3 consists of 15 residues. Unmatched junction bases numbered 1, after V lost 0 bases and J lost 3 bases. The V gene's germline CDR1 is MNHEY and CDR2 SVGAGI. The CDR3 is CASSYSGTGGYEQYF. Written as DNA, the CDR3 is TGTGCCAGCAGTTACTCGGGGACAGGGGGCTACGAGCAGTACTTC.

This chain links TRBV10-3 with TRBJ1-2; 7 bases line up with TRBD1. Germline loops: CDR1 ENHRY, CDR2 SYGVKD. The junction had 5 bases not matched to a gene; V was cut back by 6 bases and J by 1 base. The CDR3 extends over 14 amino acids. The CDR3 protein is CAIRGDSINYGYTF. CDR3 nucleotide sequence: TGTGCCATCAGGGGGGACAGCATTAACTATGGCTACACCTTC.

The chain has TRBV10-3 and TRBJ1-2, with 7 bases aligning to TRBD1. V lost 10 bases, J lost 2 bases, and 10 bases stayed unmatched. Germline V gene data show CDR1 as ENHRY and CDR2 as SYGVKD. The CDR3 loop spans 14 amino acids. DNA for the CDR3: TGTGCCACAACCCCGGGACAGACAAACTATGGCTACACCTTC. As protein: CATTPGQTNYGYTF.

The J gene is TRBJ2-3, the V gene TRBV24-1; TRBD1 aligns across 8 bases. Looked up from germline, CDR1 is KGHDR and CDR2 is SFDVKD. The CDR3 is 16 amino acids. With 2 bases clipped from V and 5 bases from J, the junction kept 8 bases outside the gene matches. For the CDR3, the DNA is TGTGCCACCAGTGATTCGGCAGGGGGCAGGGGAGATACGCAGTATTTT. Translating it yields CATSDSAGGRGDTQYF.

V and J are TRBV24-1 and TRBJ2-5; D call uncertain. CDR3 length: 13 amino acids. V gave up 2 bases and J gave up 6 bases, with 9 bases separating them. Germline lookup yields CDR1 KGHDR and CDR2 SFDVKD. The chain's CDR3 is CATSDWDGKTQYF. CDR3 DNA: TGTGCCACCAGTGATTGGGATGGCAAGACCCAGTACTTC.